The 28 T cell receptor beta chains below come from one sample, sequenced in a study of early T cells in non-severe SARS-CoV-2 infection. A single record per CDR3 protein comes from TCRdb applying MiXCR to the 5' RACE reads. The sample has about 67,000 distinct CDR3 sequences, 9% to 10% seen once. The sample consisted of whole blood, taken at baseline. The receptors here all came from an adult who was a healthcare worker with PCR-confirmed SARS-CoV-2 infection or an uninfected control (not recorded which).

This clonotype was counted at least ten times. The CDR3 reads CASSRGVSDTQYF. The CDR3 region has the DNA TGTGCCAGCAGCCGAGGGGTTTCAGATACGCAGTATTTT. V and J are TRBV4-2 and TRBJ2-3, with D perhaps given as TRBD1 or TRBD2 (5 bases each). The germline gives CDR1 LGHNA, CDR2 YNFKEQ. CDR3 size: 13 residues. V lost 4 bases and J lost 4, with 9 bases in between.

There are a few counts of this clonotype. The gene calls are TRBV28 and TRBJ2-7; 7 nucleotides line up with TRBD2. The V and J ends lost 5 bases and 2 bases, in that order; junction bases with no gene match: 12. CDR3 length: 16 residues. Germline CDR1 MDHEN, CDR2 SYDVKM. CDR3 in amino acids: CASSVSYGGRAYEQYF. CDR3 DNA: TGTGCCAGCAGTGTCTCGTACGGAGGGAGGGCCTACGAGCAGTACTTC.

A few counts support this clonotype. CDR3 DNA: TGTGCCAGCAGGACAGCCTATGGCTACACCTTC. Its protein product is CASRTAYGYTF. The chain joins TRBV6-1 to TRBJ1-2, with a weak D call TRBD1 (5 bases). V dropped 6 bases and J dropped 4 bases, with 6 bases sitting between them. Germline CDR1 is MNHNS and CDR2 is SASEGT. This CDR3 has 11 residues.

This clonotype was observed many times. This sequence joins TRBV20-1 and TRBJ2-1, with a possible D match to TRBD2 (7 bases). V lost 3 bases and J lost 0, with 15 bases in between. The length of the CDR3 is 16 residues. Germline V gene data show CDR1 as DFQATT and CDR2 as SNEGSKA (reference sequence). This CDR3 reads CSARVPGGSSYNEQFF. CDR3 nucleotides: TGCAGTGCTAGGGTGCCGGGGGGCAGCTCCTACAATGAGCAGTTCTTC.

This clonotype was counted at least ten times. This chain connects TRBV6-6 to TRBJ2-3; TRBD2 agrees at 10 bases. There are 15 residues in the CDR3. V gave up 6 bases and J gave up 0 bases; unmatched junction bases: 3. Germline-derived CDR1 and CDR2 are MNHNY and SVGAGI (reference sequence). The CDR3 DNA is TGTGCCAGCAGAAAACTAGCGGGGAGCACAGATACGCAGTATTTT. As protein: CASRKLAGSTDTQYF.

This rearrangement joins TRBV7-2 to TRBJ1-2; D gene unclear. Germline loops: CDR1 SGHTA, CDR2 FQGNSA. The CDR3 totals 11 residues. The V gene lost 6 bases and the J gene lost 5 bases, with 7 bases spanning the gap. CDR3 amino acids: CASSLVYGYTF. The CDR3 DNA sequence: TGTGCCAGCAGTCTCGTATATGGCTACACCTTC. Supplemented by reference TRBV7-2 and TRBJ1-2, the full variable domain reads GAGVSQSPSNKVTEKGKDVELRCDPISGHTALYWYRQSLGQGLEFLIYFQGNSAPDKSGLPSDRFSAERTGGSVSTLTIQRTQQEDSAVYLCASSLVYGYTFGSGTRLTVV.

The table lists this clonotype with many counts. The CDR3 bases are TGTGCCAGCAGCTTAGCCCCAGGGACCATCTACAATGAGCAGTTCTTC. This sequence encodes CASSLAPGTIYNEQFF. The V and J genes are TRBV11-2 and TRBJ2-1; either TRBD1 or TRBD2 may supply D (5 bases each). The V gene lost 1 base and the J gene lost 3 bases, with 13 bases spanning the gap. CDR1 is SGHAT, CDR2 FQNNGV, per germline. CDR3 length: 16 residues.

This clonotype was counted only a few times. This sequence joins TRBV4-2 and TRBJ2-7; 7 bases are a match to TRBD2. The CDR3 length is 15 residues. In germline, CDR1 is LGHNA, CDR2 YNFKEQ. V lost 1 base, J lost 2 bases, and 5 bases stayed unmatched. The CDR3 region has the DNA TGTGCCAGCAGCCAAGTGCGGGAGAGGGCCTACGAGCAGTACTTC. Its protein is CASSQVRERAYEQYF.

This clonotype occurred many times. The genes are TRBV10-3 and TRBJ1-1; 11 bases are shared with TRBD1. The junction had 5 bases not matched to a gene; V was cut back by 6 bases and J by 5 bases. The V gene's germline CDR1 is ENHRY and CDR2 SYGVKD. The CDR3 covers 14 residues. CDR3 region: CAIRDRGLGTEAFF. CDR3 nucleotide sequence: TGTGCCATCAGGGACAGGGGGCTGGGGACTGAAGCTTTCTTT.

The CDR3 loop reads CASTLLGVGQAKNIQYF. The CDR3 DNA follows: TGTGCCAGCACCCTATTGGGGGTAGGCCAGGCCAAAAACATTCAGTACTTC. The V and J genes are TRBV5-6 and TRBJ2-4, with D perhaps given as TRBD1 or TRBD2 (5 bases each). The germline gives CDR1 SGHDT, CDR2 YYEEEE. CDR3 length: 17 amino acids. V was shortened by 6 bases and J by 1 base, with 20 bases between the two germline ends.

In its sample, this clonotype was seen many times. V usage is TRBV28 and J usage is TRBJ2-7; TRBD1 agrees at 9 bases. The germline CDR1 and CDR2 sequences are MDHEN and SYDVKM. The CDR3 sequence is 16 residues long. Losses at the gene ends were 5 bases for V and 1 base for J; bases not matched to a gene: 9. The CDR3 spells CASSGTGTGHSYEQYF. The CDR3, as DNA: TGTGCCAGCAGTGGAACCGGGACAGGGCATTCCTACGAGCAGTACTTC.

This clonotype was detected ten times or more. The V call is TRBV20-1, the J call TRBJ2-3, with 9 bases matching TRBD2. Losses at the gene ends were 5 bases for V and 4 bases for J; bases not matched to a gene: 10. The CDR3 length is 15 residues. Germline values: CDR1 DFQATT, CDR2 SNEGSKA (reference sequence). The CDR3: CSALPLAGLADTQYF. The DNA of the CDR3 is TGCAGTGCTCTCCCCCTAGCGGGGCTAGCAGATACGCAGTATTTT.

This clonotype was observed many times. The chain is built from TRBV18 and TRBJ2-2; 7 bases line up with TRBD2. After removal of 5 bases from V and 0 bases from J, the junction contained 6 bases not matched to a gene. Germline CDR1 is KGHSH and CDR2 is LQKENI. This CDR3 spans 16 amino acids. DNA for the CDR3: TGTGCCAGCTCAAGGGCTAGCGGAGCGAACACCGGGGAGCTGTTTTTT. Its translation is CASSRASGANTGELFF.

In this sample, this clonotype turned up a few times. The DNA for the CDR3 is TGCAGTGCTAGAGGGGCCAGGAGTTACGAGCAGTACTTC. It specifies CSARGARSYEQYF. V and J are TRBV20-1 and TRBJ2-7; D is unclear. Between the trimmed V and J ends, which lost 1 base and 4 bases, there was a span of 11 bases. Looked up from germline, CDR1 is DFQATT and CDR2 is SNEGSKA (reference sequence). The CDR3 is made up of 13 amino acids.

This sequence joins TRBV2 and TRBJ2-1; 8 bases are shared with TRBD1. V lost 5 bases and J lost 8; bases outside the gene matches: 5. Looked up from germline, CDR1 is SNHLY and CDR2 is FYNNEI. CDR3 length: 13 residues. CDR3 DNA: TGTGCCAGCAGTTCCCCGGGACAGGATGAGCAGTTCTTC. The encoded protein is CASSSPGQDEQFF.

At least ten counts were recorded for this clonotype. The V call is TRBV6-5, the J call TRBJ2-2, with D possibly being TRBD2 (6 bases). CDR1 is MNHEY and CDR2 is SVGAGI in the germline V gene. Trimming removed 8 bases from V and 1 base from J, with 17 bases in between. The CDR3 is 16 amino acids. CDR3 protein: CASRVRERMNTGELFF. The CDR3 coding sequence is TGTGCCAGCCGTGTGCGGGAAAGAATGAACACCGGGGAGCTGTTTTTT.

This clonotype has a count of ten or more. The V gene is TRBV7-3, the J gene TRBJ2-5; TRBD2 might be the D (6 bases). The germline V gene encodes CDR1 SGHTA and CDR2 FQGTGA. The CDR3 is 15 residues long. V lost 3 bases and J lost 1, with 12 bases in between. CDR3 DNA sequence: TGTGCCAGCAGCTTTGGGCTAGCGTCCCAAGAGACCCAGTACTTC. It specifies CASSFGLASQETQYF.

The V call is TRBV12-3 or TRBV12-4, the J call TRBJ2-7, with 9 positions matching TRBD1. V shed 5 bases and J 2 bases; nucleotides not matched to a gene: 4. The length of the CDR3 is 14 residues. The CDR3 nucleotides are TGTGCCAGCAGTGGACAGGGGACTACCTACGAGCAGTACTTC. Residues: CASSGQGTTYEQYF.

This clonotype was observed at least ten times. The genes are TRBV7-6 and TRBJ1-1; D is possibly TRBD1 (6 bases). This CDR3 is 15 amino acids long. CDR1 and CDR2 (germline): SGHVS, FNYEAQ. Trimming shortened V by 1 base and J by 4 bases, and 13 bases separated the two germline ends. The CDR3 protein is CASSLGSRGGTEAFF. The DNA of the CDR3 is TGTGCCAGCAGCTTAGGAAGTAGGGGGGGCACTGAAGCTTTCTTT.

J is TRBJ2-1 and V is TRBV7-3; 7 nucleotides align to TRBD1. CDR3 size: 13 residues. The ends lost 6 bases at V and 8 bases at J; junction bases unmatched: 7. Germline lookup yields CDR1 SGHTA and CDR2 FQGTGA. In DNA form, the CDR3 reads TGTGCCAGCAGGTTGACAGGGAACGATGAGCAGTTCTTC. Protein sequence: CASRLTGNDEQFF.

This clonotype showed up just a few times. The chain couples TRBV6-1 to TRBJ1-1; the D gene is possibly TRBD1 (5 bases). Germline V gene lookup returns CDR1 MNHNS and CDR2 SASEGT. Between the trimmed V and J ends, which lost 2 bases and 4 bases, there was a span of 14 bases. The CDR3 has 15 amino acids. The CDR3 nucleotides are TGTGCCAGCAGTGAAAGACCCGGGGCTGGCACTGAAGCTTTCTTT. Protein sequence: CASSERPGAGTEAFF.

The sample holds many counts of this clonotype. The CDR3 coding sequence is TGTGCCAGCTCAAAAGGAGTCGCTCAGCCCCAGCATTTT. It is translated as CASSKGVAQPQHF. The chain recombines TRBV18 with TRBJ1-5, with D hard to call. The CDR3 length is 13 residues. V was shortened by 5 bases and J by 6 bases, with 11 bases between the two germline ends. Per the germline V gene, CDR1 is KGHSH and CDR2 is LQKENI.

In this sample, this clonotype turned up many times. J is TRBJ2-3 and V is TRBV3-1, with TRBD2 matching over 9 bases. Germline V gene lookup returns CDR1 LGHDT and CDR2 YNNKEL (reference sequence). The CDR3 has 15 residues. V trimming: 4 bases; J trimming: 3 bases; junction bases outside the gene matches: 5. The CDR3 nucleotides are TGTGCCAGCAGCCGGAGTAGCGGGAGAACAGATACGCAGTATTTT. Protein: CASSRSSGRTDTQYF.

The gene calls are TRBV2 and TRBJ2-2; possibly TRBD2 for D (6 bases). Germline V gene lookup returns CDR1 SNHLY and CDR2 FYNNEI. This CDR3 is built from 15 residues. V was cut by 2 bases and J by 0 bases, with 7 bases left in between. DNA for the CDR3: TGTGCCAGCAGTGAAAAGCGGGCGAACACCGGGGAGCTGTTTTTT. Its protein is CASSEKRANTGELFF.

This clonotype was picked up many times. The chain carries TRBV6-2 or TRBV6-3 and TRBJ2-3; D is perhaps TRBD1 (7 bases). The CDR3 has 14 amino acids. V dropped 6 bases and J dropped 5 bases, with 15 bases sitting between them. Germline V gives CDR1 MNHEY, CDR2 SVGEGT. The CDR3 DNA sequence: TGTGCCAGCAGGCCCTCAGGGGGGATAGATACGCAGTATTTT. It specifies CASRPSGGIDTQYF.

This clonotype was seen only a few times. This chain joins TRBV20-1 and TRBJ2-7; the match to TRBD2 covers 8 bases. Trimming removed 2 bases from V and 3 bases from J; junction bases left unmatched: 6. This CDR3 region has 14 residues. Germline CDR1 is DFQATT and CDR2 is SNEGSKA (reference sequence). The CDR3 spells CSARHTSGNYEQYF. The CDR3 DNA reads TGCAGTGCTAGACACACTAGCGGAAACTACGAGCAGTACTTC.

In this sample, this clonotype turned up a few times. The gene calls are TRBV6-2 or TRBV6-3 and TRBJ2-7; D may be TRBD1 (5 bases). The germline V gene encodes CDR1 MNHEY and CDR2 SVGEGT. The CDR3 spans 11 residues. Trimming took 7 bases from V and 4 from J, leaving 8 bases between them. CDR3 DNA: TGTGCCAGCAACCACAGGTACGAGCAGTACTTC. It specifies CASNHRYEQYF.

CDR3 in DNA: TGTGCCAGCAGCTTAGTGGGCGGGAGCCATTCCTACGAGCAGTACTTC. Translating gives CASSLVGGSHSYEQYF. This chain uses TRBV7-9 with TRBJ2-7, with TRBD2 matching over 7 bases. CDR1 is SEHNR, CDR2 FQNEAQ, per germline (reference sequence). The CDR3 is 16 residues long. V lost 1 base, J lost 1 base, and 7 bases stayed unmatched. Together with reference TRBV7-9 and TRBJ2-7, the CDR3 gives the full variable domain: DTGVSQNPRHKITKRGQNVTFRCDPISEHNRLYWYRQTLGQGPEFLTYFQNEAQLEKSRLLSDRFSAERPKGSFSTLEIQRTEQGDSAMYLCASSLVGGSHSYEQYFGPGTRLTVT.